This T cell receptor beta chain was obtained from a study of T cell repertoires in cytomegalovirus infection. TCRdb reanalysed the reads using MiXCR and keeps one entry per CDR3 protein. The table records some 150,000 distinct CDR3 sequences, around 22% of them present only once. CDR1 and CDR2 from the germline V gene are MDHEN and SYDVKM. There are 13 residues in the CDR3. Sequencing was carried out using PBMCs. The origin of this receptor is a human donor in good health (CMV status not recorded). Some clones in this sample may be carry-over from other donors' samples. The rearrangement links TRBV28 to TRBJ2-6, with D possibly TRBD1 on 5 matching bases. CDR3 bases: TGTGCTATGGGGCAATCTGGGGCCAACGTCCTGACTTTC. Protein product: CAMGQSGANVLTF.